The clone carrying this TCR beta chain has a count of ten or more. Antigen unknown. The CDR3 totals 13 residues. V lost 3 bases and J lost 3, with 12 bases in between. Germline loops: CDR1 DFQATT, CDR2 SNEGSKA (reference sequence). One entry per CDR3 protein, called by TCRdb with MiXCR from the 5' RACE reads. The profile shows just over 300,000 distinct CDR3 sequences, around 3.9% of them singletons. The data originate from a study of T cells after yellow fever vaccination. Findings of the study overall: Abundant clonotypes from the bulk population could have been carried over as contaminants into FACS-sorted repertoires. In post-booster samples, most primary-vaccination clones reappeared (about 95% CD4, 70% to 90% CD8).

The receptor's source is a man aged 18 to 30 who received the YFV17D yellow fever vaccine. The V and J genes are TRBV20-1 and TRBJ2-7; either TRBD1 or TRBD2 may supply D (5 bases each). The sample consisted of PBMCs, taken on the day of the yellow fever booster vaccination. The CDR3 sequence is CSARAGTHYEQYF. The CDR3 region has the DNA TGCAGTGCTAGGGCAGGGACCCACTACGAGCAGTACTTC.